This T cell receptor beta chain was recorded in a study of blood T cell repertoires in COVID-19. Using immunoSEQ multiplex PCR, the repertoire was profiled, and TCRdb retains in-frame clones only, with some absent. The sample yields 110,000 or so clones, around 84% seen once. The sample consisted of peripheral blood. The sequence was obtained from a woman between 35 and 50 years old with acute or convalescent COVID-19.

The CDR3 nucleotides read TGTGCCAGCAGTTATCCGCACAGGGGAGGAAGGACTGAAGCTTTCTTT. Encoded protein: CASSYPHRGGRTEAFF. The chain employs TRBV6-2 or TRBV6-3 and TRBJ1-1; the match to TRBD1 covers 7 bases. The CDR3 is 16 residues long. CDR1 MNHEY and CDR2 SVGEGT come from the germline V gene. J lost 5 bases, V lost 3 bases, and 12 bases had no gene match.